In this sample, the clone carrying this T cell receptor (beta chain) turned up a few times. The data stem from a study of blood T cells in healthy people across ages. Using a J-beta primer mix together with a sample-barcoded 5' primer, a second PCR was run for about 6 to 12 cycles. TCRdb reanalysed the 5' RACE reads using MiXCR and keeps one entry per CDR3 protein. The sample yields hundreds of thousands of distinct CDR3 sequences, roughly 26% seen once. CDR1 is DFQATT and CDR2 is SNEGSKA in the germline V gene (reference sequence). Trimming pared 4 bases from V and 0 bases from J, leaving 10 bases between. This CDR3 has 14 amino acids. The sample was also linked to a second study, of T cells of mothers and their children.

Material: blood. The receptor comes from a boy aged 5 to 17 in good health. The J gene is TRBJ2-1, the V gene TRBV20-1, with D possibly TRBD1 on 6 matching bases. The CDR3 protein is CSATGESSYNEQFF. DNA of the CDR3: TGCAGTGCTACAGGGGAGAGCTCCTACAATGAGCAGTTCTTC.